These 32 T cell receptor beta chains were all obtained from the same sample, sequenced in a study of cytomegalovirus exposure and HLA in healthy donors. Measured with immunoSEQ multiplex PCR; TCRdb has only the in-frame clones, and not every one. Of about 150,000 clones in the sample, roughly 79% were seen once. Sample: PBMCs. These receptor sequences come from a man aged 25-45 years in good health and CMV-seropositive.

This clone was observed a few times. J is TRBJ2-7 and V is TRBV5-1, with D maybe TRBD2 (5 bases). V lost 3 bases to trimming and J lost 2 bases, with 12 bases between them. CDR1 and CDR2 (germline): SGHRS, YFSETQ. This CDR3 comprises 14 residues. In DNA form, the CDR3 reads TGCGCCAGCAGCTCGACCAGGAGGACCTACGAGCAGTACTTC. Encoded protein: CASSSTRRTYEQYF.

This chain uses TRBV18 with TRBJ1-2, with 8 bases matching TRBD1. Germline V gene sequence: CDR1 KGHSH, CDR2 LQKENI. Trimming removed 6 bases from V and 1 base from J; junction bases left unmatched: 7. The CDR3 consists of 15 residues. The CDR3 here is CASSPDRAGNYGYTF. In DNA form, the CDR3 reads TGTGCCAGCTCCCCGGACAGGGCGGGTAACTATGGCTACACCTTC.

The rearrangement joins TRBV5-4 to TRBJ2-2; TRBD2 matches at 7 bases. Trimming removed 0 bases from V and 5 bases from J; junction bases left unmatched: 7. Germline-derived CDR1 and CDR2 are SGHNT and YYREEE (reference sequence). CDR3 length: 16 residues. CDR3 sequence: CASSLGGSGFTGELFF. The CDR3 nucleotides are TGTGCCAGCAGCTTGGGCGGGAGTGGGTTTACCGGGGAGCTGTTTTTT.

The chain carries TRBV5-5 and TRBJ2-7, with D unresolved. The V and J ends lost 7 bases and 4 bases respectively, with 15 bases between them. Per germline, CDR1 SGHKS and CDR2 YYEKEE (reference sequence). CDR3 length equals 13 residues. The CDR3 sequence is CASGPLGLYEQYF. Written as DNA, the CDR3 is TGTGCCAGCGGTCCCCTGGGCCTGTACGAGCAGTACTTC.

The rearrangement links TRBV29-1 to TRBJ2-3, with TRBD2 as a possible D gene (6 bases). This CDR3 spans 14 amino acids. Germline assignment: CDR1 SQVTM and CDR2 ANQGSEA. Trimming left V 3 bases short and J 2 bases short, with 12 bases between. This CDR3 is CSVEISGFTDTQYF. CDR3 coding DNA: TGCAGCGTTGAGATTAGCGGCTTCACAGATACGCAGTATTTT.

The chain combines TRBV4-3 with TRBJ2-3; a possible D gene is TRBD1 (5 bases). The CDR3 loop spans 13 amino acids. Trimming left V 4 bases short and J 10 bases short, with 15 bases between. CDR1 is LGHNA and CDR2 is YSLEER in the germline V gene. Here the CDR3 reads CASSPLQDTAQYF. Written as DNA, the CDR3 is TGCGCCAGCAGCCCGTTACAGGATACGGCGCAGTATTTT.

This clone occurred a few times. This chain links TRBV27 with TRBJ1-4; D unclear. The CDR3 consists of 14 residues. The ends were cut back, 3 bases at V and 7 bases at J, with 12 bases in the middle. CDR1 is MNHEY and CDR2 is SMNVEV in the germline V gene (reference sequence). DNA for the CDR3: TGTGCCAGCAGTTTTGGCAGGCCGAGTGAAAAACTGTTTTTT. Translation gives CASSFGRPSEKLFF.

The chain employs TRBV7-9 and TRBJ2-3, with D tentatively TRBD2 (5 bases). CDR1 and CDR2 from the germline V gene are SEHNR and FQNEAQ (reference sequence). V was clipped by 5 bases and J by 0 bases, with 18 bases between them. CDR3 length equals 17 residues. CDR3 nucleotides: TGTGCCAGCAGCGACCCCCCTACGCGGGCAAGCACAGATACGCAGTATTTT. Translation gives CASSDPPTRASTDTQYF.

The J gene is TRBJ1-1, the V gene TRBV5-1; D might be TRBD1 (5 bases). The V gene lost 3 bases and the J gene lost 6 bases, with 18 bases spanning the gap. The germline CDR1 and CDR2 sequences are SGHRS and YFSETQ. This CDR3 contains 15 residues. The CDR3 spells CASSSPTTGRAEAFF. The CDR3 coding sequence is TGCGCCAGCAGCTCTCCAACTACAGGACGAGCTGAAGCTTTCTTT.

The chain has TRBV5-1 and TRBJ1-4; TRBD1 matches 10 bases. This CDR3 comprises 17 residues. Trimming removed 0 bases from V and 4 bases from J; junction bases left unmatched: 6. CDR1 SGHRS and CDR2 YFSETQ come from the germline V gene. CDR3 protein: CASSLGQGAPFNEKLFF. The CDR3 nucleotides are TGCGCCAGCAGCTTGGGACAGGGGGCGCCTTTTAATGAAAAACTGTTTTTT. The full variable domain, its missing parts supplied by reference TRBV5-1 and TRBJ1-4, is KAGVTQTPRYLIKTRGQQVTLSCSPISGHRSVSWYQQTPGQGLQFLFEYFSETQRNKGNFPGRFSGRQFSNSRSEMNVSTLELGDSALYLCASSLGQGAPFNEKLFFGSGTQLSVL.

There are a few counts of this clone. The chain recombines TRBV18 with TRBJ2-5, with D possibly matching TRBD2 (5 bases). The V gene's germline CDR1 is KGHSH and CDR2 LQKENI. The CDR3 sequence is 13 residues long. Trimming shortened V by 6 bases and J by 3 bases, and 11 bases separated the two germline ends. The CDR3 DNA reads as TGTGCCAGCTCTGCCGGACTGAAAGAGACCCAGTACTTC. Translated, it gives CASSAGLKETQYF.

With respect to this clone: The identical CDR3 is also encoded by other nucleotide sequences in the sample. For the CDR3, the DNA is TGCGCCAGCAGCTCGGGACAACCGAACACTGAAGCTTTCTTT. Protein product: CASSSGQPNTEAFF. V and J are TRBV5-1 and TRBJ1-1; a weak D match, TRBD1 (6 bases). CDR1 SGHRS and CDR2 YFSETQ come from the germline V gene. Trimming removed 3 bases from V and 1 base from J, with 10 bases in between. CDR3 length: 14 amino acids. The whole variable domain, filled in from reference TRBV5-1 and TRBJ1-1, reads KAGVTQTPRYLIKTRGQQVTLSCSPISGHRSVSWYQQTPGQGLQFLFEYFSETQRNKGNFPGRFSGRQFSNSRSEMNVSTLELGDSALYLCASSSGQPNTEAFFGQGTRLTVV.

This chain joins TRBV15 and TRBJ2-1; 7 bases map to TRBD2. CDR1 and CDR2 (germline): LNHNV, YYDKDF (reference sequence). V trimming: 1 base; J trimming: 3 bases; junction bases outside the gene matches: 3. This CDR3 is 15 amino acids long. This CDR3 is CATSRVSSGYNEQFF. The CDR3 bases are TGTGCCACCAGCAGAGTCTCTAGCGGCTACAATGAGCAGTTCTTC.

The chain combines TRBV27 with TRBJ2-1; 9 nucleotides agree with TRBD2. Trimming at V came to 8 bases and at J to 5 bases, leaving 10 bases not matched to a gene. The germline CDR1 and CDR2 sequences are MNHEY and SMNVEV (reference sequence). This CDR3 is built from 15 residues. CDR3 nucleotide sequence: TGTGCCAGCCGTGGATTGGCGGGAGGGAACAATGAGCAGTTCTTC. Amino acid sequence: CASRGLAGGNNEQFF.

The V and J genes are TRBV14 and TRBJ1-2, with D perhaps TRBD1 (5 bases). The V end lost 2 bases, the J end lost 8 bases, and 12 bases lay between the germline ends. The CDR3 is 13 amino acids. The germline CDR1 and CDR2 sequences are SGHDN and FVKESK. The chain's CDR3 is CASSQLGLGGYTF. DNA for the CDR3: TGTGCCAGCAGCCAACTGGGACTAGGAGGCTACACCTTC. Full variable domain (remainder filled in from reference TRBV14 and TRBJ1-2): EAGVTQFPSHSVIEKGQTVTLRCDPISGHDNLYWYRRVMGKEIKFLLHFVKESKQDESGMPNNRFLAERTGGTYSTLKVQPAELEDSGVYFCASSQLGLGGYTFGSGTRLTVV.

The chain carries TRBV29-1 and TRBJ2-5, with a weak D call TRBD2 (6 bases). Germline-derived CDR1 and CDR2 are SQVTM and ANQGSEA. V was clipped by 4 bases and J by 4 bases, with 13 bases between them. The length of the CDR3 is 13 residues. The CDR3 sequence is CSVGGVNAETQYF. In nucleotides, the CDR3 is TGCAGCGTTGGGGGGGTCAACGCAGAGACCCAGTACTTC.

This rearrangement joins TRBV4-2 to TRBJ2-4; weak D call: TRBD1 (6 bases). Per the germline V gene, CDR1 is LGHNA and CDR2 is YNFKEQ. The germline V and J ends were trimmed by 1 base and 7 bases, with 17 bases remaining between them. The CDR3 spans 16 residues. The DNA of the CDR3 is TGTGCCAGCAGCCAAGGATCACCAGGGGTCGGGAACATTCAGTACTTC. Translation gives CASSQGSPGVGNIQYF.

In its sample, this clone was seen a few times. This sequence joins TRBV28 and TRBJ2-3; D is perhaps TRBD2 (5 bases). Trimming stripped 6 bases from V and 3 bases from J, with 13 bases between. Germline CDR1 and CDR2: MDHEN and SYDVKM. CDR3 length: 14 amino acids. Here the CDR3 reads CASSPSGVTDTQYF. The CDR3 DNA follows: TGTGCCAGCAGCCCTTCCGGGGTAACAGATACGCAGTATTTT.

The chain is built from TRBV5-1 and TRBJ2-5, with 9 positions matching TRBD1. Germline trimming cut 4 bases from V and 2 bases from J; bases unmatched to any gene: 3. Looked up from germline, CDR1 is SGHRS and CDR2 is YFSETQ. This CDR3 has 14 amino acids. CDR3 bases: TGCGCCAGCAGCAATGACAGGGGGCAAGAGACCCAGTACTTC. Protein product: CASSNDRGQETQYF.

The rearrangement uses TRBV7-6 and TRBJ1-2; perhaps TRBD1 as D (5 bases). V lost 5 bases to trimming and J lost 2 bases, with 9 bases between them. Germline V CDR1 and CDR2: SGHVS, FNYEAQ. CDR3 length: 13 residues. CDR3 in amino acids: CASSPDRNYGYTF. The CDR3 DNA follows: TGTGCCAGCAGCCCTGACAGAAACTATGGCTACACCTTC.

The CDR3, as DNA: TGTGCCAGCAGGCGGGACGGGGAGCTGTTTTTT. It encodes CASRRDGELFF. The rearrangement uses TRBV27 and TRBJ2-2, with D perhaps TRBD2 (6 bases). CDR1 MNHEY and CDR2 SMNVEV come from the germline V gene (reference sequence). The V end was cut by 6 bases, the J end by 7 bases, with 6 bases between. The CDR3 length is 11 residues.

The V and J genes are TRBV27 and TRBJ2-7; 10 nucleotides match TRBD2. The CDR3 has 19 residues. Germline V lookup: CDR1 MNHEY, CDR2 SMNVEV (reference sequence). The V gene end was trimmed by 2 bases and the J gene end by 0 bases; junction bases not matched to a gene: 13. CDR3 in amino acids: CASSLRGLADSTLSYEQYF. The CDR3, as DNA: TGTGCCAGCAGTTTACGAGGACTAGCGGACTCGACCCTCTCCTACGAGCAGTACTTC.

The rearrangement uses TRBV19 and TRBJ1-1; 8 nucleotides line up with TRBD1. The V segment lost 5 bases and the J segment 1 base; nucleotides outside the gene matches: 6. CDR3 size: 15 residues. Germline V gene sequence: CDR1 LNHDA, CDR2 SQIVND (reference sequence). The CDR3 coding sequence is TGTGCCAGTAGTTTCCCCGGGACAGGGAACACTGAAGCTTTCTTT. Translated, it gives CASSFPGTGNTEAFF.

The chain is built from TRBV2 and TRBJ1-1, with D uncertain. Trimming pared 3 bases from V and 5 bases from J, leaving 7 bases between. The CDR3 contains 12 residues. The V gene's germline CDR1 is SNHLY and CDR2 FYNNEI. The CDR3 protein is CASSDPVTEAFF. In nucleotides, the CDR3 is TGTGCCAGCAGTGATCCAGTGACTGAAGCTTTCTTT.

J is TRBJ2-7 and V is TRBV10-3, with 7 bases aligning to TRBD1. V lost 3 bases to trimming and J lost 5 bases; unmatched junction nucleotides: 4. CDR1 is ENHRY, CDR2 SYGVKD, per germline. This CDR3 contains 13 residues. CDR3: CAISDTGENEQYF. The CDR3 DNA reads as TGTGCCATCAGTGATACAGGGGAGAACGAGCAGTACTTC.

The chain has TRBV7-3 and TRBJ2-1, with D possibly TRBD1 on 5 matching bases. Trimming cost V 6 bases and J 3 bases, with 9 bases left between them. The CDR3 length is 13 residues. Germline CDR1 is SGHTA and CDR2 is FQGTGA. CDR3 sequence: CASRTEVYNEQFF. The DNA for the CDR3 is TGTGCCAGCAGGACAGAAGTCTACAATGAGCAGTTCTTC.

The chain recombines TRBV5-5 with TRBJ1-6; D may be TRBD1 (6 bases). From germline, CDR1 is SGHKS and CDR2 YYEKEE (reference sequence). V was trimmed by 0 bases and J by 9 bases, leaving 13 bases between them. CDR3 length equals 15 residues. CDR3 sequence: CASSLAGEGSSPLHF. CDR3 nucleotide sequence: TGTGCCAGCAGCTTGGCAGGGGAGGGATCTTCACCCCTCCACTTT.

This chain joins TRBV11-2 and TRBJ2-5, with 7 nucleotides matching TRBD2. This CDR3 has 16 amino acids. CDR1 is SGHAT and CDR2 is FQNNGV in the germline V gene. The junction had 9 bases not matched to a gene; V was cut back by 0 bases and J by 5 bases. CDR3 in DNA: TGTGCCAGCAGCTTAGATCGCGCAGGGCGGGGGGAGACCCAGTACTTC. Translating gives CASSLDRAGRGETQYF.

The chain links TRBV27 to TRBJ1-1; D not resolved. Trimming pared 6 bases from V and 0 bases from J, leaving 14 bases between. Germline loops: CDR1 MNHEY, CDR2 SMNVEV (reference sequence). The length of the CDR3 is 15 residues. The CDR3 region has the DNA TGTGCCAGCAGCCCCCGGGAGGGTGTGAACACTGAAGCTTTCTTT. Its translation: CASSPREGVNTEAFF.

The chain carries TRBV14 and TRBJ1-4, with TRBD1 identical over 9 bases. V was clipped by 5 bases and J by 10 bases; unmatched bases: 14. Germline V gene lookup returns CDR1 SGHDN and CDR2 FVKESK. The CDR3 consists of 16 residues. CDR3 protein: CASSAGQGEGYGKLFF. CDR3 DNA: TGTGCCAGCAGCGCGGGACAGGGTGAGGGGTATGGAAAACTGTTTTTT.

This sequence joins TRBV13 and TRBJ1-4; D may be TRBD1 (6 bases). This CDR3 is 17 amino acids long. Germline V gene lookup returns CDR1 PRHDT and CDR2 FYEKMQ (reference sequence). V lost 0 bases to trimming and J lost 6 bases, with 17 bases between them. CDR3 sequence: CASSLGSARKGDEKLFF. The CDR3 nucleotides read TGTGCCAGCAGCTTAGGGTCCGCAAGGAAGGGGGATGAAAAACTGTTTTTT.

Details on this clone: The same CDR3 is also encoded by other DNA sequences in this sample. The chain links TRBV5-1 to TRBJ2-5, with no clear D. Per germline, CDR1 SGHRS and CDR2 YFSETQ. The V end lost 2 bases, the J end lost 3 bases, and 8 bases lay between the germline ends. The CDR3 loop spans 13 amino acids. The CDR3 is CASSLGGKETQYF. CDR3 coding DNA: TGCGCCAGCAGCTTAGGCGGAAAAGAGACCCAGTACTTC.